This T cell receptor (beta chain) was recovered during a study of vaccination effects on CD4 cells after COVID-19. CDR1 is SGHTA, CDR2 FQGNSA, per germline. The CDR3 contains 16 residues. V was pared by 2 bases and J by 3 bases, with 16 bases between. CD4+ T cells specific for antigen were expanded with viral peptide pools by the ViraFEST assay before sequencing. The authors isolated CD4+ T cells after roughly 10 days of culture. Two-dose BNT162b2 or mRNA-1273 vaccination was given to participants. The table came from immunoSEQ multiplex PCR; TCRdb's copy has only in-frame clones and leaves some out. The sample records 20,000 to 25,000 clones, around 81% being singletons. As concerns this clone: The antigen remains unidentified.

This clonotype originated in a human donor who received a COVID-19 vaccine. Some clones in this sample may be carry-over from other donors' samples. The V gene is TRBV7-2, the J gene TRBJ2-5; D not resolved. The sample in question was CD4+ T cells from PBMCs cultured with SARS-CoV-2 spike peptides, obtained after COVID-19 vaccination. The CDR3 spells CASSLLGFAPKETQYF. The CDR3 DNA is TGTGCCAGCAGCTTATTAGGATTCGCCCCCAAAGAGACCCAGTACTTC.